This TCR beta chain was recorded in a study of T-cell memory formation after mild COVID-19. Study background: TCR clusters showed largely donor specificity. Study findings and constraints: Shrinking CD4+ clones were chiefly CM and EM; CD8+ ones were chiefly EMRA. Researchers found some responding clones in pre-infection memory, a sign that cross-reactive memory joined.

Germline CDR1 SNHLY, CDR2 FYNNEI. V shed 8 bases, J shed 5 bases, and the junction held 0 bases outside the gene matches. This CDR3 has 10 amino acids. One entry per CDR3 protein, called by TCRdb with MiXCR from the 5' RACE reads. The sample gives roughly 450,000 distinct CDR3 sequences, about 20% of which show up once; approximately 13% is in the top ten. On this clonotype: Its antigen is not known.

The sequenced material came from PBMCs or a T cell subset sorted from them (not recorded which). This TCR came from an adult woman who had mild COVID-19 (a few samples of this study predate the infection). Cell type and time point are not known. This sequence joins TRBV2 and TRBJ2-7; 7 bases match TRBD1. The CDR3 loop reads CASGQDEQYF. As DNA, the CDR3 is TGTGCCAGCGGACAGGACGAGCAGTACTTC.